Shown below are 21 T cell receptor beta chains from a single sample sequenced in a study of post-analysis software for immune sequencing data. Study-wide results and caveats: Roughly 5 TRBV segments (TRBV5-6, TRBV5-1 and TRBV20-1 among them) occurred more frequently in patients than in controls.

Their target antigens are unknown. TCR beta cDNA libraries included unique molecular identifiers. TCRdb analysed the PCR reads with MiXCR anew, one entry per CDR3 protein. Of roughly 180,000 distinct CDR3 sequences listed, 30% are singletons. Sequenced material: blood. All receptors derive from a girl between 5 and 17 years old with multiple sclerosis.

This clonotype was picked up a small number of times. This chain uses TRBV7-8 with TRBJ2-3; possible D gene TRBD1, 6 bases. Trimming cost V 0 bases and J 4 bases, with 20 bases left between them. Germline lookup yields CDR1 SGHVS and CDR2 FQNEAQ. This CDR3 has 18 amino acids. CDR3 sequence (DNA): TGTGCCAGCAGCTTAGCGCCATGGGACATAACATCGGCAGATACGCAGTATTTT. Its protein product is CASSLAPWDITSADTQYF.

The chain is built from TRBV12-3 or TRBV12-4 and TRBJ2-1; 7 bases line up with TRBD2. V was clipped by 3 bases and J by 2 bases; unmatched bases: 7. The CDR3 length is 16 residues. The CDR3 DNA reads as TGTGCCAGCAGTTTCCGAGCAGCGGGGCCCTACAATGAGCAGTTCTTC. Translated, it gives CASSFRAAGPYNEQFF.

The sample holds many counts of this clonotype. This chain links TRBV5-1 with TRBJ2-7; TRBD2 agrees at 7 bases. J lost 6 bases, V lost 3 bases, and 6 bases had no gene match. Germline loops: CDR1 SGHRS, CDR2 YFSETQ. CDR3 length: 13 amino acids. The CDR3 DNA follows: TGCGCCAGCAGCTCAGGGACTACCTCCGAGCAGTACTTC. Protein: CASSSGTTSEQYF.

The V gene is TRBV6-5, the J gene TRBJ2-7, with D tentatively TRBD1 (5 bases). V lost 7 bases and J lost 5, with 9 bases in between. Looked up from germline, CDR1 is MNHEY and CDR2 is SVGAGI. CDR3 length: 11 residues. Here the CDR3 reads CASTQGHEQYF. CDR3 sequence (DNA): TGTGCCAGCACCCAGGGCCACGAGCAGTACTTC.

This clonotype was counted between two and nine times. A much bigger clone sits one base away, suggesting this may be a read error. The rearrangement joins TRBV20-1 to TRBJ2-5, with TRBD2 matching 7 bases. The J call may be mistaken, given a closer DNA end match to TRBJ2-7. The CDR3 runs 17 residues. Germline CDR1 DFQATT, CDR2 SNEGSKA (reference sequence). The CDR3 region is CSASTTTGGRKGYEQYF. For the CDR3, the DNA is TGCAGTGCTAGCACAACGACTGGCGGGAGAAAGGGTTACGAGCAGTACTTC.

CDR3 sequence: CASSPLGLAGGPRPTPDTQYF. CDR3 coding DNA: TGTGCCAGCAGTCCGCTAGGACTAGCGGGAGGGCCGCGGCCTACTCCTGATACGCAGTATTTT. This chain links TRBV27 with TRBJ2-3; TRBD2 matches 15 bases. From germline, CDR1 is MNHEY and CDR2 SMNVEV (reference sequence). J was trimmed by 6 bases and V by 5 bases; bases with no gene match: 21. This CDR3 has 21 amino acids.

The chain uses TRBV20-1 and TRBJ2-5, with D perhaps matching TRBD2 (6 bases). Germline assignment: CDR1 DFQATT and CDR2 SNEGSKA (reference sequence). The CDR3 is made up of 14 amino acids. V lost 6 bases to trimming and J lost 2 bases, with 16 bases between them. CDR3 sequence reads: CSARAGSGQETQYF. The CDR3 coding sequence is TGCAGTGCCCGGGCAGGTAGCGGTCAAGAGACCCAGTACTTC.

As concerns this clonotype: One end of the junction is discordant with germline, which a read error may explain. V usage is TRBV2 and J usage is TRBJ2-1; 11 bases map to TRBD2. CDR1 and CDR2 (germline): SNHLY, FYNNEI. The CDR3 runs 14 residues. The CDR3 loop reads CASTVAGGPREQFF. The CDR3 DNA reads as TGCGCCAGCACCGTAGCGGGAGGGCCTCGTGAGCAGTTCTTC. Looking up the rest from reference TRBV2 and TRBJ2-1 gives the full variable domain: EPEVTQTPSHQVTQMGQEVILRCVPISNHLYFYWYRQILGQKVEFLVSFYNNEISEKSEIFDDQFSVERPDGSNFTLKIRSTKLEDSAMYFCASTVAGGPREQFFGPGTRLTVL.

The CDR3 region is CASSSIDRVKQYF. CDR3 bases: TGTGCCAGCAGTTCGATAGACAGGGTCAAGCAGTACTTC. V gene TRBV12-3 or TRBV12-4 combines with J gene TRBJ2-5; TRBD1 matches 7 bases. The CDR3 sequence is 13 residues long. V trimming: 4 bases; J trimming: 11 bases; junction bases outside the gene matches: 10.

Many counts were recorded for this clonotype. The chain is built from TRBV7-3 and TRBJ2-1; 9 bases are shared with TRBD2. There are 14 residues in the CDR3. Looked up from germline, CDR1 is SGHTA and CDR2 is FQGTGA. Trimming at V came to 4 bases and at J to 7 bases, leaving 5 bases not matched to a gene. The CDR3 region has the DNA TGTGCCAGCAGCTCCCCGACTAGCGGTAATGAGCAGTTCTTC. Translated: CASSSPTSGNEQFF.

This chain joins TRBV7-9 and TRBJ2-3; weak D call: TRBD2 (6 bases). In germline, CDR1 is SEHNR, CDR2 FQNEAQ (reference sequence). The CDR3 contains 18 residues. Trimming took off 5 bases at V and 0 bases at J, with 21 bases between the two ends. The chain's CDR3 is CASSQRPSPGTSTDTQYF. Here the CDR3 DNA reads TGTGCCAGCAGCCAAAGACCAAGCCCCGGGACTAGCACAGATACGCAGTATTTT.

V and J are TRBV12-3 or TRBV12-4 and TRBJ2-1; the match to TRBD1 covers 10 bases. Trimming removed 7 bases from V and 4 bases from J; junction bases left unmatched: 7. The length of the CDR3 is 15 residues. The CDR3 sequence: CASMFPDRGYNEQFF. The DNA of the CDR3 is TGTGCCAGCATGTTCCCGGACAGGGGGTACAATGAGCAGTTCTTC.

On this clonotype itself: The junction departs from germline at one end; a sequencing error may be responsible. The chain recombines TRBV12-3 or TRBV12-4 with TRBJ2-4; possibly TRBD1 for D (5 bases). This CDR3 has 16 residues. CDR3: CAGSQKTGRYYNEQYF. In DNA form, the CDR3 reads TGTGCCGGCAGTCAAAAAACAGGAAGATATTACAATGAGCAGTACTTC.

Comments on this clonotype: A clone one base away is much larger, so this may be a read error. The V and J genes are TRBV29-1 and TRBJ2-5, with D perhaps matching TRBD1 (7 bases). The J call is doubtful: the DNA matches TRBJ2-7 better. Germline loops: CDR1 SQVTM, CDR2 ANQGSEA. The CDR3 has 13 residues. The DNA for the CDR3 is TGCGGCGTTGATCAGGGGGGAACCTACGAGCAGTACTTC. This gives the protein CGVDQGGTYEQYF.

In this sample, this clonotype turned up many times. V usage is TRBV6-5 and J usage is TRBJ1-6; maybe TRBD1 (5 bases). This CDR3 spans 14 amino acids. Per the germline V gene, CDR1 is MNHEY and CDR2 is SVGAGI. V shed 7 bases and J shed 10 bases, with 17 bases lying between them. The CDR3 DNA reads as TGTGCCAGCACCCGGGGCCCCGAGGGGTCACCCCTCCACTTT. This encodes CASTRGPEGSPLHF.

This clonotype was counted many times. This chain links TRBV4-2 with TRBJ2-1, with 11 bases matching TRBD2. With 0 bases clipped from V and 6 bases from J, the junction kept 1 base outside the gene matches. Germline V gene data show CDR1 as LGHNA and CDR2 as YNFKEQ. The CDR3 is 15 amino acids. CDR3 loop: CASSQEGTSGNEQFF. The CDR3 DNA is TGTGCCAGCAGCCAAGAAGGGACTAGCGGCAATGAGCAGTTCTTC.

The gene calls are TRBV12-3 or TRBV12-4 and TRBJ1-1; a weak D match, TRBD1 (5 bases). V lost 0 bases and J lost 12, with 11 bases in between. The CDR3 extends over 12 amino acids. CDR3 loop: CASSLAQGMSFF. The CDR3 bases are TGTGCCAGCAGTTTAGCCCAGGGTATGTCTTTCTTT.

The chain has TRBV20-1 and TRBJ1-1; 7 bases line up with TRBD1. CDR1 is DFQATT, CDR2 SNEGSKA, per germline (reference sequence). The CDR3 runs 16 residues. V trimming: 3 bases; J trimming: 3 bases; junction bases outside the gene matches: 13. CDR3 in amino acids: CSASDPARGGYTEAFF. DNA for the CDR3: TGCAGTGCTAGTGACCCGGCCCGAGGGGGCTACACTGAAGCTTTCTTT.

Only a few counts were recorded for this clonotype. The genes are TRBV3-1 and TRBJ2-3, with a tentative D call TRBD2 (6 bases). Trimming removed 1 base at V and 4 bases at J, with 9 bases between. Germline CDR1 is LGHDT and CDR2 is YNNKEL (reference sequence). CDR3 length: 14 amino acids. The CDR3 sequence: CASSQGLVADTQYF. The CDR3, as DNA: TGTGCCAGCAGCCAAGGACTAGTAGCAGATACGCAGTATTTT.

This clonotype was observed at least ten times. The V call is TRBV20-1, the J call TRBJ2-5; D is ambiguous. CDR3 length: 11 amino acids. In germline, CDR1 is DFQATT, CDR2 SNEGSKA (reference sequence). V lost 3 bases to trimming and J lost 5 bases, with 7 bases between them. The CDR3 DNA reads TGCAGTGCTAGTCCCCCGGAGACCCAGTACTTC. As protein: CSASPPETQYF.

There are many counts of this clonotype. The rearrangement uses TRBV6-5 and TRBJ2-1, with 8 positions matching TRBD2. V was clipped by 2 bases and J by 10 bases; unmatched bases: 10. The CDR3 totals 15 residues. The germline CDR1 and CDR2 sequences are MNHEY and SVGAGI. The CDR3 coding sequence is TGTGCCAGCAGTTACGGGGTAGCGGGGTCCCCCGAGCAGTTCTTC. It is translated as CASSYGVAGSPEQFF.